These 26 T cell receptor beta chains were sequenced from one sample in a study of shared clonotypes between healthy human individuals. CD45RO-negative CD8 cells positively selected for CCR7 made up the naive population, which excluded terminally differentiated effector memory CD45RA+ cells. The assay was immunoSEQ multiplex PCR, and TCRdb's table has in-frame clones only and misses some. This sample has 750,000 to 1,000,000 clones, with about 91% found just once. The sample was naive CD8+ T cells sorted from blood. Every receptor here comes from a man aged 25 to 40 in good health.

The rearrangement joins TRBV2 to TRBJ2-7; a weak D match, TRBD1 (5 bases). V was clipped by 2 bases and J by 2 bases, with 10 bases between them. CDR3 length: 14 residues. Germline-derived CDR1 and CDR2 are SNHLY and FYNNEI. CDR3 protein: CASSESAGTYEQYF. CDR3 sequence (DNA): TGTGCCAGCAGTGAATCGGCAGGGACCTACGAGCAGTACTTC.

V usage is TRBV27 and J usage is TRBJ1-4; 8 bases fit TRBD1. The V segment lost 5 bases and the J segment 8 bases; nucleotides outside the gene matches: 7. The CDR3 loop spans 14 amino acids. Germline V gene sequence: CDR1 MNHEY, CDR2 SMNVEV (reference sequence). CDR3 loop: CASSLQGVEEKLFF. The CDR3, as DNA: TGTGCCAGCAGTCTACAGGGGGTTGAGGAAAAACTGTTTTTT.

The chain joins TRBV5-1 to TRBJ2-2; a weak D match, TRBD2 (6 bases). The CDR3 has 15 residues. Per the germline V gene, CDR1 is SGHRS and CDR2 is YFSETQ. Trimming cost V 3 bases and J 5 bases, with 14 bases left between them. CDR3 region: CASSSTGVRTGELFF. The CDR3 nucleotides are TGCGCCAGCAGCTCTACGGGAGTCCGAACCGGGGAGCTGTTTTTT.

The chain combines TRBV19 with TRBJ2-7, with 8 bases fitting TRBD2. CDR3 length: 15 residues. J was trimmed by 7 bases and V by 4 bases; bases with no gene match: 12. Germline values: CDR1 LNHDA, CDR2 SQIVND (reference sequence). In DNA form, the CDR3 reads TGTGCCAGTAGTACGACTAGCGCCTCGAATACGGAGCAGTACTTC. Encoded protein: CASSTTSASNTEQYF.

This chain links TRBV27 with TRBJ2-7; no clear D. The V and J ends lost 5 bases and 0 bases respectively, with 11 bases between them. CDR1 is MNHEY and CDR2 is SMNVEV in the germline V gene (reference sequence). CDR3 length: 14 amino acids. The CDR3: CASSPVGPSYEQYF. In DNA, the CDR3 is TGTGCCAGCAGTCCCGTAGGCCCCTCCTACGAGCAGTACTTC.

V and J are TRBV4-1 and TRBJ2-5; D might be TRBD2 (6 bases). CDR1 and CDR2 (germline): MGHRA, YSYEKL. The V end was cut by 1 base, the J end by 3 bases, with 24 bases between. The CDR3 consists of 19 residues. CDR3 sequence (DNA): TGCGCCAGCAGCCAAGCCCCTGTCGGGAGAGGGAGAGATAAAGAGACCCAGTACTTC. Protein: CASSQAPVGRGRDKETQYF.

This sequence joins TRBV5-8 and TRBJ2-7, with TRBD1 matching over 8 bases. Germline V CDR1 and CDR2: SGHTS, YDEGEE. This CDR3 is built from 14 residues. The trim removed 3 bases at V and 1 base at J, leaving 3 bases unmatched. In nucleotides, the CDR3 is TGTGCCAGCAGCTACAACAGGGGGTCCTACGAGCAGTACTTC. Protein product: CASSYNRGSYEQYF.

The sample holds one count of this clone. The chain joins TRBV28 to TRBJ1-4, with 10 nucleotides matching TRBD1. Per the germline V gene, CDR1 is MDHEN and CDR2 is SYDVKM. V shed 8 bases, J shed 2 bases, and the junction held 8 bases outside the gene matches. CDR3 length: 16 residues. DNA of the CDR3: TGTGCCAGCGGAGACAGGGGGCGCGTTACTAATGAAAAACTGTTTTTT. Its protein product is CASGDRGRVTNEKLFF.

CDR3 DNA: TGTGCCAGCAGCCCCGCGTGGCAGTTGAACACTGAAGCTTTCTTT. It specifies CASSPAWQLNTEAFF. The chain carries TRBV5-4 and TRBJ1-1; D uncertain. The CDR3 runs 15 residues. V shed 4 bases and J shed 0 bases, with 13 bases lying between them. CDR1 and CDR2 (germline): SGHNT, YYREEE (reference sequence).

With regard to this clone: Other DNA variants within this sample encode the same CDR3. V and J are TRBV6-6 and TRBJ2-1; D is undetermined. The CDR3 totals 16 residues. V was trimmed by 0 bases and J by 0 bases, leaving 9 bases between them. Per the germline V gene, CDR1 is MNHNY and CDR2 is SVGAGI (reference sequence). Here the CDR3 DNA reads TGTGCCAGCAGTTACTCGCCCTCCGGCTCCTACAATGAGCAGTTCTTC. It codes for CASSYSPSGSYNEQFF.

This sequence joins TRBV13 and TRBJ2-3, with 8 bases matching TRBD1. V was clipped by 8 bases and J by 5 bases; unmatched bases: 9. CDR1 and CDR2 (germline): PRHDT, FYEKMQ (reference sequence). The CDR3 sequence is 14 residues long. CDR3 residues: CASGQGFSIDTQYF. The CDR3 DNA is TGTGCCAGCGGACAGGGATTTTCTATAGATACGCAGTATTTT.

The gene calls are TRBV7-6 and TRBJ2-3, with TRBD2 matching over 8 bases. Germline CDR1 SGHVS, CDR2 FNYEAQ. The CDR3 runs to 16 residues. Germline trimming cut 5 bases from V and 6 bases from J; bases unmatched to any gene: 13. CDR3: CASSQASGLAADTQYF. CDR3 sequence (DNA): TGTGCCAGCAGCCAAGCGAGCGGACTAGCAGCCGATACGCAGTATTTT.

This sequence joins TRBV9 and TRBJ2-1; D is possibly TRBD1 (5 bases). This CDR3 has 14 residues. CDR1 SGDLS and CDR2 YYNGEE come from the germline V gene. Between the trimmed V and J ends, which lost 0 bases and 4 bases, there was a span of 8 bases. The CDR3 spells CASSVGDRYNEQFF. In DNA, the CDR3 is TGTGCCAGCAGCGTAGGCGACAGATACAATGAGCAGTTCTTC.

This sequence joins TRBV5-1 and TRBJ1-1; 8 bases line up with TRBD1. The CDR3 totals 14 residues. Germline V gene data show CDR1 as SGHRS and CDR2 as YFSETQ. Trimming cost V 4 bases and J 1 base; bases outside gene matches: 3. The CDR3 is CASSGGQGNTEAFF. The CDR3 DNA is TGCGCCAGCAGCGGCGGACAGGGGAACACTGAAGCTTTCTTT.

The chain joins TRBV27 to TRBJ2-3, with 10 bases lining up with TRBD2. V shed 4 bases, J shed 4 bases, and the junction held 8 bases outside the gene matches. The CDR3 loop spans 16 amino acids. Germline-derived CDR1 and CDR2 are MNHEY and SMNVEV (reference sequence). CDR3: CASSSYSSGGPDTQYF. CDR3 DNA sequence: TGTGCCAGCAGTTCATATTCTAGCGGGGGACCAGATACGCAGTATTTT.

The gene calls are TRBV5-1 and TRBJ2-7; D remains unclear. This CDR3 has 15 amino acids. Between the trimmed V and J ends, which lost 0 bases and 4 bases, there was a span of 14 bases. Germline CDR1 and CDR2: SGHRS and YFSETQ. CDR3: CASSLGSYGAYEQYF. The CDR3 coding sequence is TGCGCCAGCAGCTTGGGGTCCTATGGAGCGTACGAGCAGTACTTC.

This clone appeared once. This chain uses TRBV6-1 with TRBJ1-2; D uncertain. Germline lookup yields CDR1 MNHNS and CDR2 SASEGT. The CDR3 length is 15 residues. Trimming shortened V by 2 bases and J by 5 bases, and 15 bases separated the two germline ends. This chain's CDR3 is CASSETSSPIYGYTF. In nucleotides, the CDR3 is TGTGCCAGCAGTGAAACATCATCACCTATATATGGCTACACCTTC.

The CDR3 sequence: CASSSSQRANYEQYF. CDR3 DNA: TGTGCCAGCAGTTCTTCCCAGCGGGCCAACTACGAGCAGTACTTC. The chain is built from TRBV6-5 and TRBJ2-7, with D possibly TRBD2 on 6 matching bases. The CDR3 extends over 15 amino acids. Trimming removed 4 bases from V and 3 bases from J, with 16 bases in between. The germline CDR1 and CDR2 sequences are MNHEY and SVGAGI.

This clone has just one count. The DNA of the CDR3 is TGTGCCAGCAGCTTCGGAAATAGCGGGAGGCCCACAGATACGCAGTATTTT. Translation: CASSFGNSGRPTDTQYF. The chain recombines TRBV7-9 with TRBJ2-3; 10 positions match TRBD2. V lost 3 bases to trimming and J lost 2 bases; unmatched junction nucleotides: 8. The germline V gene has CDR1 SEHNR and CDR2 FQNEAQ (reference sequence). This CDR3 is 17 amino acids long.

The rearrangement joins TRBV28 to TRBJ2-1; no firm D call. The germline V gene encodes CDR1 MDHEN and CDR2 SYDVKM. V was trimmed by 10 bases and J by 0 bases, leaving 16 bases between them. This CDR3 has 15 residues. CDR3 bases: TGTGCCACCCAAAGACTCTCCAGCTCCTACAATGAGCAGTTCTTC. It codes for CATQRLSSSYNEQFF.

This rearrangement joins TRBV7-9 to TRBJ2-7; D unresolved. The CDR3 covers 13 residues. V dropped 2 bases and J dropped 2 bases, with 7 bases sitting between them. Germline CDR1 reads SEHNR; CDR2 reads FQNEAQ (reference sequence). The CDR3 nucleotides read TGTGCCAGCAGCTTACTTCCGGCCTACGAGCAGTACTTC. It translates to CASSLLPAYEQYF.

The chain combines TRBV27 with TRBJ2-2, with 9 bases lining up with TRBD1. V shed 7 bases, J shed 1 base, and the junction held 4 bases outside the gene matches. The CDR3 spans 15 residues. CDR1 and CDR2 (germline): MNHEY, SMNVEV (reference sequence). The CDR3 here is CASTLGQGNTGELFF. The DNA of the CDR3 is TGTGCCAGCACCCTGGGACAGGGGAACACCGGGGAGCTGTTTTTT.

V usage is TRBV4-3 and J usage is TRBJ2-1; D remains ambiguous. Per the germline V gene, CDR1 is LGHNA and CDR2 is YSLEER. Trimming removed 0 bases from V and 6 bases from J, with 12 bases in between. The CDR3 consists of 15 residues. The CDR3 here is CASSQDRSSSNEQFF. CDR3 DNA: TGCGCCAGCAGCCAAGATCGATCCAGTTCCAATGAGCAGTTCTTC.

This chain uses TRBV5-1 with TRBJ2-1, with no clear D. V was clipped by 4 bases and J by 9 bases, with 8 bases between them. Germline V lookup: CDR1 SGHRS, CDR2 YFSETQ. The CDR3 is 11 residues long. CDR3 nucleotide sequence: TGCGCCAGCAGCCGTACAACTGAGCAGTTCTTC. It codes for CASSRTTEQFF.

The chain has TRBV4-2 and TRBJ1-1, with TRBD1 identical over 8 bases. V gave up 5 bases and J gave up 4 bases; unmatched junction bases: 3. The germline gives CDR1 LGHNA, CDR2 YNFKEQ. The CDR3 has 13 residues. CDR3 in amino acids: CASSATGGTEAFF. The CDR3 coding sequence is TGTGCCAGCAGCGCAACAGGGGGCACTGAAGCTTTCTTT.

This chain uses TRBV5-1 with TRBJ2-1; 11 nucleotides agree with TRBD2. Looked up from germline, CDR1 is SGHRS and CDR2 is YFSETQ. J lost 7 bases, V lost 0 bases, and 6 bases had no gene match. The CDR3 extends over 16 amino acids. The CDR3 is CASSLDGTSGGNEQFF. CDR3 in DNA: TGCGCCAGCAGCTTGGACGGGACTAGCGGTGGGAATGAGCAGTTCTTC.